This record looks at one TCR beta chain sequence and its context. The specificity of this receptor is unknown. No clone much larger than this one lies a single base away; base qualities are absent. The donors were healthy, HIV-negative adults who had no recently reported acute infections or vaccinations. Only Caucasian adults living in Nashville, Tennessee, USA were represented among the donors. For unsorted samples, roughly 91 million PBMCs were counted, and genomic DNA was extracted using the QIAamp DNA Blood Mini kit. Blood was collected by leukapheresis, and PBMCs were isolated by Ficoll-Histopaque density gradient centrifugation and then cryopreserved in liquid nitrogen vapor phase. These data belong to a study of shared clonotypes between healthy human individuals (dated by TCRdb to the early 2020s). The study in broad terms: The cohort included a few men and a couple of women between 18 and 49 years of age. To increase sequencing depth and limit assay-specific biases, TCR repertoire library preparation and sequencing were carried out by different laboratories using diverse techniques. Per donor, leukapheresis produced somewhere between about 0.94 and 8.9 billion PBMCs. Blood TCR repertoires of several healthy adults were deeply sequenced to estimate repertoire size and the extent of clonotype sharing between individuals.

V is shortened by 1 base, J by 5 bases, and the region joining them spans 14 bases. CDR1 SGHTA and CDR2 FQGNSA were looked up in the germline V gene. The CDR3 covers 16 residues, taking in both the cysteine and the phenylalanine. Only the CDR3 part of the read is kept: 48 bases, read in frame from the first base. Using the deep immunoSEQ assay, multiplex PCR amplified TCR CDR3 regions from genomic DNA. Extracted genomic DNA from each cell subset was spread evenly across all wells of several immunoSEQ 96-well plates, with each plate serving as a replicate. For unsorted PBMC, approximately 0.3 ug of genomic DNA, equivalent to around 30,000 T cell genomes, went into each replicate PCR. Genomic DNA from unsorted PBMC was sequenced over ten immunoSEQ deep assay plates. The purified libraries were quantified using a Qubit 3.0 fluorometer, sized with a Bioanalyzer 2100, and then quantified again using the KAPA Library Quantification kit. Each immunoSEQ 96-well plate was sequenced on its own single-read 150-cycle Illumina NextSeq 550 flow cell. Regarding the original processing steps: Because the immunoSEQ output included only junctional sequences and no quality scores, the filtering could not be the same as the filtering used for full-length reads. To assign V/J genes and CDR3, sequences were annotated against IMGT germline references using PyIR, a Python wrapper for IgBLAST v1.9. Reads with weak V/J assignments (E-value above 1e-6), missing CDR3, stop codons, out-of-frame junctions, or ambiguous translated residues were removed. V3J clonotypes were defined as sequences sharing the same inferred V gene, J gene, and CDR3 amino acid sequence. Percentage overlap between repertoires was calculated by dividing the number of shared unique clonotypes by the size of the smaller repertoire. Repertoire richness was assessed with RTK rarefaction, the Chao1 estimator, and Recon v2.1 estimates of unobserved clonotypes. Entries here come from immuneACCESS through TCRdb and include only in-frame sequences with V and J called. Some clones fail to appear in such tables; in the studies checked, an unresolved V gene covers under half of the shortfall, and the cause of the remainder is unknown. V, J and clone size are taken as reported in that table, and D and trimming were inferred from the DNA itself. This sample gives about 490,000 clones in total; around 80% of them show up just once. Approximately 12% of the sample lies in the top ten.

Overall results and qualifications from the work: Sampling was restricted to blood, and TCR repertoires in tissues likely differ from the TCR repertoires found in blood. The genetic and exposure-history diversity represented was limited by the small number of donors. Pairwise subsampling led to the expectation that sequencing depth would affect the degree of clonotype sharing among donors.

Sequencing was performed on PBMCs. The chain was built from TRBV7-2 and TRBJ1-4; D gene: possibly TRBD1, on 5 matching bases. The clonotype originates from a woman aged 40 to 50 in good health. Some clones in this sample may be carry-over from other donors' samples. CDR3 loop: CASSLVRGVSNEKLFF. The sequenced DNA: TGTGCCAGCAGCTTAGTTCGGGGGGTTTCGAATGAAAAACTGTTTTTT.